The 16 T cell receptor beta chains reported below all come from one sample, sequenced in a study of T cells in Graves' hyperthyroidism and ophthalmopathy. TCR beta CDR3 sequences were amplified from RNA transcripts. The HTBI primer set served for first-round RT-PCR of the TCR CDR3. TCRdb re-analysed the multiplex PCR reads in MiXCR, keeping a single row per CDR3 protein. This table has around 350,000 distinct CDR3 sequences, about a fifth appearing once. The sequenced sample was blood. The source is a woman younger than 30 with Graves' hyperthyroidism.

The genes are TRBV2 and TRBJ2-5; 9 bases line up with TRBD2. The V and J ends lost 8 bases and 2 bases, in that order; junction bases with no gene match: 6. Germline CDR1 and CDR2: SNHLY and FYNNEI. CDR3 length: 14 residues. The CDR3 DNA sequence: TGTGCCAGCGGGCTAGCGGGGACACAAGAGACCCAGTACTTC. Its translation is CASGLAGTQETQYF.

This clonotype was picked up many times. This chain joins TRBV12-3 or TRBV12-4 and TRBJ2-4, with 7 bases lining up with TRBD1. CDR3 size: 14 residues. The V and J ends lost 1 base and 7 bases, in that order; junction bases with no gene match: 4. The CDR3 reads CASSLVRGKNIQYF. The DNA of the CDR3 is TGTGCCAGCAGTTTAGTCAGGGGGAAGAACATTCAGTACTTC.

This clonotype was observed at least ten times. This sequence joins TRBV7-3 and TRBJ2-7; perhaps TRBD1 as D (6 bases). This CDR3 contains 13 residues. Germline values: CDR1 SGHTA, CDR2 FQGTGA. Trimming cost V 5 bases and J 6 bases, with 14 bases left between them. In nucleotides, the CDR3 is TGTGCCAGCAGCATAAACAGGGATTCCGAGCAGTACTTC. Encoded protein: CASSINRDSEQYF.

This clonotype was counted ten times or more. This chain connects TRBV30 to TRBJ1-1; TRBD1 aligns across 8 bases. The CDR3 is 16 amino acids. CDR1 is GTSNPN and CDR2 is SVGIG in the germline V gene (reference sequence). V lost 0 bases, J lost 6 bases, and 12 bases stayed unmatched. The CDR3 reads CAWSVAPWTGSAEAFF. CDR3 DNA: TGTGCCTGGAGTGTAGCCCCCTGGACAGGGTCGGCTGAAGCTTTCTTT.

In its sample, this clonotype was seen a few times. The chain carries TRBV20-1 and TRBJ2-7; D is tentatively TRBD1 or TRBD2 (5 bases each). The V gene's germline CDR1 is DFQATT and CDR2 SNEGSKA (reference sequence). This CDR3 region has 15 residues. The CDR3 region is CSSPGQGTVYYEQYF. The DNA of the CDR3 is TGCAGCTCCCCGGGGCAGGGAACAGTCTACTACGAGCAGTACTTC.

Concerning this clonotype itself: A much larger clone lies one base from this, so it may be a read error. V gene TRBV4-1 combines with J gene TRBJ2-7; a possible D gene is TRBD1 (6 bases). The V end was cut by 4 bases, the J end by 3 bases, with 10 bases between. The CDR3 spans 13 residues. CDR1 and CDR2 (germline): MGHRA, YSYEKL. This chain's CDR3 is CASSPTGCYEQYF. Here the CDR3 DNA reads TGCGCCAGCAGCCCGACAGGCTGCTACGAGCAGTACTTC.

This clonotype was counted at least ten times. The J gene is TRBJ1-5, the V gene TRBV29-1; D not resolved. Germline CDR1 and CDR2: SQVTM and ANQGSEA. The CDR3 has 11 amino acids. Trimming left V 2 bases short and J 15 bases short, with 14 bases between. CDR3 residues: CSVEPGGFWHF. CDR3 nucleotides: TGCAGCGTTGAACCAGGAGGATTTTGGCATTTT.

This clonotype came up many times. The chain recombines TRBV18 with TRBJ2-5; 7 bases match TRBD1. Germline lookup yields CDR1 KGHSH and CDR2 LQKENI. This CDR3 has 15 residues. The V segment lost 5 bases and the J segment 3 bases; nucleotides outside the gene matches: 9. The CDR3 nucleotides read TGTGCCAGCTCAACACGACAGGGTTCGGAAGAGACCCAGTACTTC. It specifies CASSTRQGSEETQYF.

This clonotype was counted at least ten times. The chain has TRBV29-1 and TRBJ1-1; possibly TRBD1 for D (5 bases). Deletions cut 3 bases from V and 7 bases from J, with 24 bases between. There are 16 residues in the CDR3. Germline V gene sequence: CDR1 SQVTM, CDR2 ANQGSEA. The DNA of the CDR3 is TGCAGCGTTGAGTACGCAGGGCCTAGACTACTCTATGAAGCTTTCTTT. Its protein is CSVEYAGPRLLYEAFF.

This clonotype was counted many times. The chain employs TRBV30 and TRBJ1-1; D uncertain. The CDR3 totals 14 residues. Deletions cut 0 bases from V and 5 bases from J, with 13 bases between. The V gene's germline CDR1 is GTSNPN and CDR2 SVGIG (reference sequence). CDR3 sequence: CAWSVWTRSTEAFF. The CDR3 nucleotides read TGTGCCTGGAGTGTTTGGACGCGCTCGACTGAAGCTTTCTTT.

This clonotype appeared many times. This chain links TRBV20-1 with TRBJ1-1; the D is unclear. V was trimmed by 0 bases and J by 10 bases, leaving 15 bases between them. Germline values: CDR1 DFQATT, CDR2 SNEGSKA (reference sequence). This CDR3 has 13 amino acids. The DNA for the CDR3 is TGCAGTGCTAGAGATTCCGGGAAAGCGGGAGCTTTCTTT. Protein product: CSARDSGKAGAFF.

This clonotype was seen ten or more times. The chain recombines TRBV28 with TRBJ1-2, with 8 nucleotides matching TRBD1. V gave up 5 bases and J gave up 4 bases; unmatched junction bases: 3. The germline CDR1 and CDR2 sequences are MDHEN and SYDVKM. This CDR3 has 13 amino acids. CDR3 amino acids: CASSRTGGYGYTF. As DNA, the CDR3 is TGTGCCAGCAGTCGCACAGGGGGCTATGGCTACACCTTC.

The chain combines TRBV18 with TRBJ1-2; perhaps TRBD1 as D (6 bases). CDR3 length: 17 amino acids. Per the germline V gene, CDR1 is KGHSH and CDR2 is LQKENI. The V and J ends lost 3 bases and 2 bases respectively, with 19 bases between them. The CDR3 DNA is TGTGCCAGCTCACCGCTAGGGACAATGCAGCAGAACTATGGCTACACCTTC. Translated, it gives CASSPLGTMQQNYGYTF.

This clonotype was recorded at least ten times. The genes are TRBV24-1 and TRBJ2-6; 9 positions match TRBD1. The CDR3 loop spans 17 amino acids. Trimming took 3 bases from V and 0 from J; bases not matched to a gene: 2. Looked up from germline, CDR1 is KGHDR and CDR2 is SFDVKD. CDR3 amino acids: CATSDETGGSGANVLTF. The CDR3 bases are TGTGCCACCAGTGATGAGACAGGGGGCTCTGGGGCCAACGTCCTGACTTTC.

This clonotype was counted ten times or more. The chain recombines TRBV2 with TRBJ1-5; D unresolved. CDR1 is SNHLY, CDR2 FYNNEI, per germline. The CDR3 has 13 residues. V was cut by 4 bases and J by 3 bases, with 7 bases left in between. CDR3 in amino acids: CASSGRLNQPQHF. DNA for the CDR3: TGTGCCAGCAGTGGACGGCTCAATCAGCCCCAGCATTTT.

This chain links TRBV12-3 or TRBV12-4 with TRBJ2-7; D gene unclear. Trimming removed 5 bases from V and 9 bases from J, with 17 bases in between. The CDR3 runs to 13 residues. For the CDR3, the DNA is TGTGCCAGCAGTCCACCCCGCGAGCGCGGGCAGTACTTC. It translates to CASSPPRERGQYF.